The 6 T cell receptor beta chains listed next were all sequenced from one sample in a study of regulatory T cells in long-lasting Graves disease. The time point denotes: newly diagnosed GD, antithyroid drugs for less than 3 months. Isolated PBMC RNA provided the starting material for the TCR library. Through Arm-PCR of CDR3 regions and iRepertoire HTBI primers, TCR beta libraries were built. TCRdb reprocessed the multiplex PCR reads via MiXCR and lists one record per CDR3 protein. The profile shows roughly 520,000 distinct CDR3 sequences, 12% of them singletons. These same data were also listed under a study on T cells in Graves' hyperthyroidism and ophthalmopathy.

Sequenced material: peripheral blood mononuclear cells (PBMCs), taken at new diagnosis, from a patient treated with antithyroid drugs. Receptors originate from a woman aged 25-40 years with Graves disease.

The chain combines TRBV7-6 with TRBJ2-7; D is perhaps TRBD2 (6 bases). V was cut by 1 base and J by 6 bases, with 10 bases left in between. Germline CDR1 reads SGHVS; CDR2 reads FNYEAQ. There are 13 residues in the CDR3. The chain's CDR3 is CASSLGRGCEQYF. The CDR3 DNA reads TGTGCCAGCAGCTTAGGTCGGGGGTGCGAGCAGTACTTC.

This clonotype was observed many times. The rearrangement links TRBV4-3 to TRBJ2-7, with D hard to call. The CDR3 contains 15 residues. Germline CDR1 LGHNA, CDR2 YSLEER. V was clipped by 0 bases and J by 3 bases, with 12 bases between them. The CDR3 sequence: CASSQDKRTDYEQYF. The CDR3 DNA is TGCGCCAGCAGCCAAGATAAACGCACGGACTACGAGCAGTACTTC.

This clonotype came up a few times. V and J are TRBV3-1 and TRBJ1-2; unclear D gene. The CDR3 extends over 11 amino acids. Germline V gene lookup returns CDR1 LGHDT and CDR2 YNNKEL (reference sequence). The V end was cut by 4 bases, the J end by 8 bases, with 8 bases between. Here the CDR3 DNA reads TGTGCCAGCAGCCTAAGTTGGGGCTACACCTTC. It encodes CASSLSWGYTF.

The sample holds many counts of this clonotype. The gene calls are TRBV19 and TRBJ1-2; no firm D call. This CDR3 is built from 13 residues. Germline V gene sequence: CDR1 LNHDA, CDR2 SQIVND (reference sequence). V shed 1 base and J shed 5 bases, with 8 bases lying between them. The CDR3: CASSIGRSYGYTF. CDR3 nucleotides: TGTGCCAGTAGTATAGGTCGGTCATATGGCTACACCTTC. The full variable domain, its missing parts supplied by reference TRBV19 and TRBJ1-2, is DGGITQSPKYLFRKEGQNVTLSCEQNLNHDAMYWYRQDPGQGLRLIYYSQIVNDFQKGDIAEGYSVSREKKESFPLTVTSAQKNPTAFYLCASSIGRSYGYTFGSGTRLTVV.

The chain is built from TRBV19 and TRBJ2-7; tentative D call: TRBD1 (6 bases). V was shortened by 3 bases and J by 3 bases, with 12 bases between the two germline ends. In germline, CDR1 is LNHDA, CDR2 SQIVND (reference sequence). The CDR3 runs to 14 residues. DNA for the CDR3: TGTGCCAGTAGTATTGCCCTAGGGGGCTACGAGCAGTACTTC. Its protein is CASSIALGGYEQYF.

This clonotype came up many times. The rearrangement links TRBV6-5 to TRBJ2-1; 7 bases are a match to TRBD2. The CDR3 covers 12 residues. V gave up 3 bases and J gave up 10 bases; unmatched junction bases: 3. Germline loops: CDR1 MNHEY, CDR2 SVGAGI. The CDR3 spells CASSYWGGEQFF. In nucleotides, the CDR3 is TGTGCCAGCAGTTATTGGGGGGGGGAGCAGTTCTTC.